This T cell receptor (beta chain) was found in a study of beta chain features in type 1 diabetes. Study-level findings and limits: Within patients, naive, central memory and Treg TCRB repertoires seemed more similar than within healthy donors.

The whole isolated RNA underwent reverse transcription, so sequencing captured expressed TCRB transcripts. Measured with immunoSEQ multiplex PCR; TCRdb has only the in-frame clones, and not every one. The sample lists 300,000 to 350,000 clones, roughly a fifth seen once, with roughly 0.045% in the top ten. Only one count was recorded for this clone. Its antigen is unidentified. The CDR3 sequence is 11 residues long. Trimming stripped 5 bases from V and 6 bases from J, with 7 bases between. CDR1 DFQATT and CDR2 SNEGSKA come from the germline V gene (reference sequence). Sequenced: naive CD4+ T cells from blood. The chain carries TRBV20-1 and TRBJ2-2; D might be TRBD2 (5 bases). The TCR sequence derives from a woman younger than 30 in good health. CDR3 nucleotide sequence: TGCAGTGCTGGGAGCTCCGGGGAGCTGTTTTTT. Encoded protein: CSAGSSGELFF.